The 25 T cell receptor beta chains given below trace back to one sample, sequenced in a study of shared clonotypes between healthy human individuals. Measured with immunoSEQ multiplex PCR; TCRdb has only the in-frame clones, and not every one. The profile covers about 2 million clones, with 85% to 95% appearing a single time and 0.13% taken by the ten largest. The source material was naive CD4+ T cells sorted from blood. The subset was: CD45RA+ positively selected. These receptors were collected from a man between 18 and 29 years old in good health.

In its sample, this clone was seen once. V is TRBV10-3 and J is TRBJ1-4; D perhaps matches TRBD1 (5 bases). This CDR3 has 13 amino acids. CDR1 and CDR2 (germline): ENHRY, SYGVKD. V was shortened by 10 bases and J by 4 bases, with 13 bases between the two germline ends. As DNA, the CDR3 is TGTGCCACTCGGGACGGTGATAATGAAAAACTGTTTTTT. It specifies CATRDGDNEKLFF.

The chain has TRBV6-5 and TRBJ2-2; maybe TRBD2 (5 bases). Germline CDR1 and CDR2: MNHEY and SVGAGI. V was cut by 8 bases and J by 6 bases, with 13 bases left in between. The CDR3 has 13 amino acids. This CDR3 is CASFHGLSGELFF. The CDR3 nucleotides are TGTGCCAGCTTTCACGGACTTTCCGGGGAGCTGTTTTTT.

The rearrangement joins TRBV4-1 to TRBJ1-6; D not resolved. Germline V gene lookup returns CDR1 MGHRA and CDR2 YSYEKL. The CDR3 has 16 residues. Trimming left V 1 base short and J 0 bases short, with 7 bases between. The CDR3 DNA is TGCGCCAGCAGCCAAGGGTGGGGCTCCTATAATTCACCCCTCCACTTT. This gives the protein CASSQGWGSYNSPLHF.

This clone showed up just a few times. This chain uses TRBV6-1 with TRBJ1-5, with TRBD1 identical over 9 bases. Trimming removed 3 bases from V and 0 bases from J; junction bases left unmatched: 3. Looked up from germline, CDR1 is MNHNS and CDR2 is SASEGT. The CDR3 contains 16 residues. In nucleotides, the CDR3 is TGTGCCAGCAGTGATAAGGGACAGGGTAGCAATCAGCCCCAGCATTTT. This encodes CASSDKGQGSNQPQHF.

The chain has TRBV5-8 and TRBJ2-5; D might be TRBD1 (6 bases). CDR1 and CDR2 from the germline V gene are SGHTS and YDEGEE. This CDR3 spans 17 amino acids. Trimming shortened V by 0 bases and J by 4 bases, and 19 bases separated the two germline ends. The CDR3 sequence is CASSLEPDRVLGETQYF. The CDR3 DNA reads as TGTGCCAGCAGCTTGGAACCGGACAGAGTGCTTGGAGAGACCCAGTACTTC.

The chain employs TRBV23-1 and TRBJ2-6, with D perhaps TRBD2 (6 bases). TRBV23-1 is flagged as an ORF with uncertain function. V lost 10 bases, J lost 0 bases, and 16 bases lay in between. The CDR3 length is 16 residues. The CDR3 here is CAIPGLSASGANVLTF. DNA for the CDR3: TGCGCCATCCCGGGACTGTCAGCCTCTGGGGCCAACGTCCTGACTTTC.

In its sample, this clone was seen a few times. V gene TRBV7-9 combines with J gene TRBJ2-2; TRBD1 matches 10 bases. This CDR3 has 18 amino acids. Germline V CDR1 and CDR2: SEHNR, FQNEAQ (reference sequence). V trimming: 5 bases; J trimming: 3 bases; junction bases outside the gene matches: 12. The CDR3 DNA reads TGTGCCAGCAGCCCAGATGTTTGGGACAGGGGACACACCGGGGAGCTGTTTTTT. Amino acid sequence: CASSPDVWDRGHTGELFF.

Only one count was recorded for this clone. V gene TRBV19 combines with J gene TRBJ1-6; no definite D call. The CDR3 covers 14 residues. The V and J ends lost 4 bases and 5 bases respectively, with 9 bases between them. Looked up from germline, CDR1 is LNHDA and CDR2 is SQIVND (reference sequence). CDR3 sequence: CASSSAVNNSPLHF. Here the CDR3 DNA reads TGTGCCAGTAGTAGCGCAGTCAATAATTCACCCCTCCACTTT.

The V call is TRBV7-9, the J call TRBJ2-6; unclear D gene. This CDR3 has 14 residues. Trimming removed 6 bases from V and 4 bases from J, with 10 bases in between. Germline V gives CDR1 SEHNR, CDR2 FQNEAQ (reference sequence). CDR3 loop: CASSPNGGANVLTF. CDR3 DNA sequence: TGTGCCAGCAGTCCCAATGGCGGGGCCAACGTCCTGACTTTC.

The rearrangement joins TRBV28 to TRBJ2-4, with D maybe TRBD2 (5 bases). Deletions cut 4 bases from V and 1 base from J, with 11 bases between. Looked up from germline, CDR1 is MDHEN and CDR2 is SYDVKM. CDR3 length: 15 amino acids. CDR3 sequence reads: CASSSTSPAKNIQYF. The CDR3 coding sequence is TGTGCCAGCAGTTCCACTAGTCCGGCCAAAAACATTCAGTACTTC.

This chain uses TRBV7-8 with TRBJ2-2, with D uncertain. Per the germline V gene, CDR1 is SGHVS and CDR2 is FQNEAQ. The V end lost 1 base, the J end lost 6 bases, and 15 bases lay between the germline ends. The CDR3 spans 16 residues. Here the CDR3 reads CASSLVEPYGSGELFF. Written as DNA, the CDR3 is TGTGCCAGCAGCTTAGTTGAACCCTACGGCTCCGGGGAGCTGTTTTTT. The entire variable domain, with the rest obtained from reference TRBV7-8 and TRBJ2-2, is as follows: GAGVSQSPRYKVAKRGQDVALRCDPISGHVSLFWYQQALGQGPEFLTYFQNEAQLDKSGLPSDRFFAERPEGSVSTLKIQRTQQEDSAVYLCASSLVEPYGSGELFFGEGSRLTVL.

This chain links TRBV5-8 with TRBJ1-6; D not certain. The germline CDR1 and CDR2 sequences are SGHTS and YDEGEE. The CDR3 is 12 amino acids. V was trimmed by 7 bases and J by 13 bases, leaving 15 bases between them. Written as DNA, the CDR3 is TGTGCCAGCTCAGTCGAGGGTTTTCCCCTCCACTTT. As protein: CASSVEGFPLHF.

The CDR3 loop is CASSLDGGAGYGYTF. Here the CDR3 DNA reads TGTGCCAGCAGCTTGGATGGGGGCGCAGGCTATGGCTACACCTTC. The rearrangement uses TRBV5-4 and TRBJ1-2, with a tentative D call TRBD1 (6 bases). The CDR3 contains 15 residues. CDR1 is SGHNT, CDR2 YYREEE, per germline (reference sequence). The germline V and J ends were trimmed by 0 bases and 4 bases, with 13 bases remaining between them.

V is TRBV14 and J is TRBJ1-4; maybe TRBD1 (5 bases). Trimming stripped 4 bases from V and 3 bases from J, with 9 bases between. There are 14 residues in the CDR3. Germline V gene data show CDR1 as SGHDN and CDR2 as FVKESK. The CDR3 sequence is CASSPRAANEKLFF. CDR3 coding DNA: TGTGCCAGCAGCCCCAGGGCTGCTAATGAAAAACTGTTTTTT.

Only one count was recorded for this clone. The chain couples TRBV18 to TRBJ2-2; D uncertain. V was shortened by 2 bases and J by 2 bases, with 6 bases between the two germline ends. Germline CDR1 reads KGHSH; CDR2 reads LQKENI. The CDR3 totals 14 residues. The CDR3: CASSPRHNTGELFF. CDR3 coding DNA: TGTGCCAGCTCACCAAGACATAACACCGGGGAGCTGTTTTTT.

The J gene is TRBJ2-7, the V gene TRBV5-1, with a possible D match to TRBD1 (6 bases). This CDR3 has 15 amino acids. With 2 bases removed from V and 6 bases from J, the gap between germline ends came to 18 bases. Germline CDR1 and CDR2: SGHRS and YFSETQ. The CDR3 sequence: CASSFVGAGHLEQYF. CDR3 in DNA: TGCGCCAGCAGCTTCGTGGGGGCCGGACATCTCGAGCAGTACTTC.

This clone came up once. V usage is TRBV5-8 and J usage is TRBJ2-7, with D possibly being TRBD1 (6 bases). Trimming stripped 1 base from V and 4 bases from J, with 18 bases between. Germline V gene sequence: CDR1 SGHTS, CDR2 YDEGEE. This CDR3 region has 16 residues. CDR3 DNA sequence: TGTGCCAGCAGCTTGATGACAGGACAAACGGGGTACGAGCAGTACTTC. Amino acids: CASSLMTGQTGYEQYF.

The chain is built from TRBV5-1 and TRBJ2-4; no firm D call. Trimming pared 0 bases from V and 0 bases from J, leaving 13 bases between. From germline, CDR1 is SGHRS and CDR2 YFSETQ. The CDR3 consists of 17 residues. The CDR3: CASSLDGSQSAKNIQYF. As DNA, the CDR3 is TGCGCCAGCAGCTTGGATGGCAGTCAGTCAGCCAAAAACATTCAGTACTTC. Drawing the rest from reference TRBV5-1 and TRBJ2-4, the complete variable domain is KAGVTQTPRYLIKTRGQQVTLSCSPISGHRSVSWYQQTPGQGLQFLFEYFSETQRNKGNFPGRFSGRQFSNSRSEMNVSTLELGDSALYLCASSLDGSQSAKNIQYFGAGTRLSVL.

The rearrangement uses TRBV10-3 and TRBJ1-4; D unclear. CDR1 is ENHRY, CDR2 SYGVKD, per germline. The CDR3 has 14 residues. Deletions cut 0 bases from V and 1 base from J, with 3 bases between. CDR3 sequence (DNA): TGTGCCATCAGTGAGTCGAAAACTAATGAAAAACTGTTTTTT. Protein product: CAISESKTNEKLFF.

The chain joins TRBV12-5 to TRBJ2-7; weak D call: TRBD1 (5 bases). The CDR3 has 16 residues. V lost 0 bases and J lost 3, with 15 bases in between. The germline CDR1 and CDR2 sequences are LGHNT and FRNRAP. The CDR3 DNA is TGTGCTAGTGGTTTGGTACTTCAGGGTGAGTTCTACGAGCAGTACTTC. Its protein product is CASGLVLQGEFYEQYF.

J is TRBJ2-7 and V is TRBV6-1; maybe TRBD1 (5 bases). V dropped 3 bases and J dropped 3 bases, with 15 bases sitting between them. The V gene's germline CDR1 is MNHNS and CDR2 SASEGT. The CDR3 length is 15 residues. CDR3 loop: CASSEVPDRFYEQYF. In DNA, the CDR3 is TGTGCCAGCAGTGAGGTTCCAGACAGATTCTACGAGCAGTACTTC.

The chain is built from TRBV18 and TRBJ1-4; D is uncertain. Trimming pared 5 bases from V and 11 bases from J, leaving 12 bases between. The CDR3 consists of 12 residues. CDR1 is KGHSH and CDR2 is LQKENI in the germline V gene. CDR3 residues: CASSTEVSKLFF. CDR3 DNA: TGTGCCAGCTCAACCGAAGTTTCTAAACTGTTTTTT.

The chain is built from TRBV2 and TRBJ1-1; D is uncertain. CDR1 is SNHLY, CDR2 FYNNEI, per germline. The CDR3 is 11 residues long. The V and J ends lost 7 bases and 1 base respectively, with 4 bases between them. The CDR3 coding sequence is TGTGCCAGCACAGCGAACACTGAAGCTTTCTTT. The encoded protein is CASTANTEAFF.

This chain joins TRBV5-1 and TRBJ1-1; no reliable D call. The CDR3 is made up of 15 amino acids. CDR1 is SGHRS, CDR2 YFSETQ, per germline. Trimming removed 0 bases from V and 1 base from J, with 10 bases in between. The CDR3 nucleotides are TGCGCCAGCAGCTTGGTAATTGGTTCGAACACTGAAGCTTTCTTT. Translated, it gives CASSLVIGSNTEAFF.

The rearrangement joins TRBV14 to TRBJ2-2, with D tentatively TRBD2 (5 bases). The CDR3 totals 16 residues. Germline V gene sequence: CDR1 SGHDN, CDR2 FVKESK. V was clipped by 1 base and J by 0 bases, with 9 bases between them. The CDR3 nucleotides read TGTGCCAGCAGCCAAGCCCGAGCGGCGAACACCGGGGAGCTGTTTTTT. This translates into CASSQARAANTGELFF.